The entry below gives a single T cell receptor beta chain sequence along with its context. This clonotype was found a few times. Its antigen is unknown. No much larger clone exists at a distance of one base, and base qualities are not known. The approximately 41 donors, aged about 6 to 90 years, were systemically healthy Caucasian individuals from Russia. Each donor gave 8 to 10 milliliters of peripheral blood, drawn into EDTA-treated Vacutainer tubes. PBMCs were isolated by Ficoll-Paque density-gradient centrifugation, with at least 6 million obtained per sample. Trizol reagent was used to extract total RNA from PBMCs, with at least 5.5 micrograms per sample. For every donor, flow cytometry on a PBMC aliquot measured the percentage of naive CD45RAhigh/CD27high T cells. The data were taken from a study of blood T cells in healthy people across ages (dated by TCRdb to between 2015 and 2016). At the level of the whole study: In model experiments, template switching captured roughly one uniquely barcoded TCR beta cDNA molecule for every two T cells. The donors were divided into four age groups: young (average about 16 years), middle-aged (approximately 42), aged (approximately 64) and long-lived (about 79). The study analyzed two additional independent replicas of 1 million unique cDNA reads from the same blood draw for two donors, one aged 18 to 29 and one aged 80 or older. Using deep sequencing normalized with unique cDNA molecular identifiers, the study measured how TCR beta repertoire diversity changes with age. Donors of different ages were randomly distributed across sequencing lanes to avoid experimental bias. The paper's findings and limits, for the study overall: Since profiling was done on bulk unsorted PBMCs, naive and antigen-experienced compartments could not be conclusively compared. A strong correlation was found between observed TCR beta diversity and the percentage of naive T cells measured by flow cytometry. As age increased, observed TCR beta diversity per million T cells dropped in a roughly linear way, and a significant reduction was already evident by age 40. Because the CMV infection status of the donors was unknown, age-related changes in expanded clonotypes may potentially have been confounded. Estimates of total diversity from one million sequenced T cells were regarded as lower bounds and underestimates. Compared with the aged group, the long-lived group had more naive CD4+ T cells, fewer expanded clones and increased TCR diversity, a pattern suggesting age selection.

V loses 1 base of germline sequence and J loses 0 bases, and the interval between the two ends is 10 bases. There are 16 amino acids in the CDR3, from cysteine to phenylalanine inclusive. The kept DNA is CDR3 alone, 48 bases in frame from the first base. Library construction relied on 5' RACE. The sequencer listed for this sample is Illumina HiSeq 2500. A second about 7 to 11 cycle PCR used a sample-barcoded 5' primer and a J-beta primer mix. Each TCR beta cDNA molecule received a unique molecular identifier from a template-switch 5' adaptor carrying 12 random nucleotides. At least 2.5 million CDR3-containing paired-end reads were obtained from each sample. First-strand cDNA synthesis was performed from all RNA using the Mint cDNA synthesis kit, with priming by a TRBC-specific oligonucleotide. All cDNA was treated with uracil-DNA glycosylase and then went through a first 18-cycle PCR with the universal primers M1SS and BC2_uni_R. For the original study's pipeline: Each sample was normalized by randomly selecting 1 million high-quality reads, each carrying a distinct molecular identifier. Reads with shared molecular identifiers were discarded instead of being binned into consensus sequences. MiTCR, run with a Q25 quality threshold and the strictest error-elimination algorithm, handled CDR3 identification, clonotype clustering and error correction. A nonparametric unseen species model with Euler transformation was used to estimate a lower bound on total TCR beta diversity. TCRdb's own reprocessing of the public reads used fastp at Q25 and MiXCR and kept productive beta chains. Duplicate CDR3 protein sequences are folded into a single record with the most common DNA and genes. The V and J calls come from TCRdb's annotation, not from the publication. The table for this sample lists over 1,500,000 distinct CDR3 sequences; just under 50% of them were counted only once. Together, the top ten hold around 2.1% of the sample.

The sequenced material came from blood. The chain couples TRBV12-3 or TRBV12-4 to TRBJ2-4, with no confidently assigned D gene. The sequence derives from a middle-aged woman in good health. This receptor carries the CDR3 CASSLGQLLAKNIQYF. The DNA sequence is given as TGTGCCAGCAGTTTAGGGCAGCTACTAGCCAAAAACATTCAGTACTTC.